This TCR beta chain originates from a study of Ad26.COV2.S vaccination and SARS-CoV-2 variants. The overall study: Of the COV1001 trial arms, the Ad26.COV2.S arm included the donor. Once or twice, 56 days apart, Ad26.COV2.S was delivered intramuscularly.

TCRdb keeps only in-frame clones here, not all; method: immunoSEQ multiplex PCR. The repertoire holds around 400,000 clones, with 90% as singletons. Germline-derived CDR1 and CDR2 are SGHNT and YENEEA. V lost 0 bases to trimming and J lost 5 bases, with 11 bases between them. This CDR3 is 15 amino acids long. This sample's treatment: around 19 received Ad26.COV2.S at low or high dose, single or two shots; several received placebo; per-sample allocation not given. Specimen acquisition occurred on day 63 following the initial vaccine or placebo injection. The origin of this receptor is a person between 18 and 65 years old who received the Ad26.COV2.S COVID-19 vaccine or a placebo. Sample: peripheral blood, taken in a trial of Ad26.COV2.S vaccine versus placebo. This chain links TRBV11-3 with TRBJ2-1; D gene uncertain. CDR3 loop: CASSLDRLTNNEQFF. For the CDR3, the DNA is TGTGCCAGCAGCTTAGATCGCCTAACTAACAATGAGCAGTTCTTC. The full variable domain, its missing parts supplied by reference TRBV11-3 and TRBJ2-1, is EAGVVQSPRYKIIEKKQPVAFWCNPISGHNTLYWYLQNLGQGPELLIRYENEEAVDDSQLPKDRFSAERLKGVDSTLKIQPAELGDSAVYLCASSLDRLTNNEQFFGPGTRLTVL.